Following are 13 T cell receptor beta chains from one sample sequenced in a study of patients and donors after allogeneic stem cell transplantation. TCRdb ran MiXCR on the RT-PCR reads and lists one entry per CDR3 protein. The sample consists of 190,000 or so distinct CDR3 sequences, about 40% of them appearing once. The source material was blood, either unsorted or a sorted T cell fraction (not recorded which). Source of these receptors: a human donor who was either an allogeneic HSCT recipient or a stem cell or donor lymphocyte infusion donor (not recorded which). It is not recorded whose cells these are; they may come from a transplant donor.

This clonotype was found a few times. The chain is built from TRBV4-3 and TRBJ1-2; D is perhaps TRBD1 (6 bases). The germline CDR1 and CDR2 sequences are LGHNA and YSLEER. The CDR3 sequence is 14 residues long. V lost 0 bases, J lost 8 bases, and 13 bases lay in between. CDR3 protein: CASSQEDSLEGYTF. In nucleotides, the CDR3 is TGCGCCAGCAGCCAAGAGGACAGTCTGGAGGGCTACACCTTC.

The rearrangement links TRBV30 to TRBJ1-1; no definite D call. Trimming pared 3 bases from V and 0 bases from J, leaving 14 bases between. Germline V CDR1 and CDR2: GTSNPN, SVGIG (reference sequence). The CDR3 is 15 residues long. In nucleotides, the CDR3 is TGTGCCTGGAGGGTGGTGGGTGGTGTGAACACTGAAGCTTTCTTT. Translated, it gives CAWRVVGGVNTEAFF. Combining the CDR3 with reference TRBV30 and TRBJ1-1 gives the whole variable domain SQTIHQWPATLVQPVGSPLSLECTVEGTSNPNLYWYRQAAGRGLQLLFYSVGIGQISSEVPQNLSASRPQDRQFILSSKKLLLSDSGFYLCAWRVVGGVNTEAFFGQGTRLTVV.

As to this clonotype: The junction departs from germline at one end; a sequencing error may be responsible. This chain links TRBV7-9 with TRBJ2-7; D remains unclear. There are 14 residues in the CDR3. Germline values: CDR1 SEHNR, CDR2 FQNEAQ (reference sequence). CDR3 sequence (DNA): TGTGCCAGCAGCTTCGCCAGGTTCTCCAACGAGCAGTACTTC. Translating it yields CASSFARFSNEQYF.

The chain links TRBV20-1 to TRBJ2-1; 9 bases map to TRBD2. Germline values: CDR1 DFQATT, CDR2 SNEGSKA (reference sequence). The V and J ends lost 5 bases and 8 bases, in that order; junction bases with no gene match: 10. CDR3 length equals 14 residues. The CDR3 sequence is CSALEGLAVDEQFF. The CDR3 bases are TGCAGTGCTTTAGAGGGACTAGCAGTTGATGAGCAGTTCTTC.

The genes are TRBV6-5 and TRBJ1-3; D is perhaps TRBD1 (5 bases). Germline-derived CDR1 and CDR2 are MNHEY and SVGAGI. The CDR3 has 14 amino acids. V lost 7 bases and J lost 2, with 12 bases in between. CDR3 coding DNA: TGTGCCAGCACCAAGAGAGGGGCTGGAAACACCATATATTTT. The encoded protein is CASTKRGAGNTIYF.

V gene TRBV9 combines with J gene TRBJ2-5, with 9 bases fitting TRBD2. The V gene end was trimmed by 4 bases and the J gene end by 4 bases; junction bases not matched to a gene: 8. The CDR3 has 15 residues. Germline V CDR1 and CDR2: SGDLS, YYNGEE. In DNA form, the CDR3 reads TGTGCCAGCAGCAATAGCGGGAGTCTCGGAGAGACCCAGTACTTC. This codes for CASSNSGSLGETQYF.

V usage is TRBV5-1 and J usage is TRBJ1-1; the D gene is possibly TRBD1 (5 bases). The germline gives CDR1 SGHRS, CDR2 YFSETQ. V dropped 0 bases and J dropped 6 bases, with 15 bases sitting between them. CDR3 length: 15 residues. The CDR3 DNA is TGCGCCAGCAGCTTGGAACCAGGGAAGGGGTCTGAAGCTTTCTTT. This encodes CASSLEPGKGSEAFF.

V and J are TRBV27 and TRBJ2-7; 8 nucleotides line up with TRBD2. This CDR3 spans 14 amino acids. V shed 8 bases and J 2 bases; nucleotides not matched to a gene: 8. Germline-derived CDR1 and CDR2 are MNHEY and SMNVEV (reference sequence). The CDR3 sequence: CASAAGASPYEQYF. The CDR3 DNA reads as TGTGCCAGCGCAGCGGGGGCGTCCCCCTACGAGCAGTACTTC.

In its sample, this clonotype was seen a few times. The chain uses TRBV27 and TRBJ2-7, with 7 bases matching TRBD1. The V gene end was trimmed by 8 bases and the J gene end by 4 bases; junction bases not matched to a gene: 8. CDR1 is MNHEY and CDR2 is SMNVEV in the germline V gene (reference sequence). This CDR3 region has 13 residues. The DNA for the CDR3 is TGTGCCAGCCGTAGAGGACAGGAGTACGAGCAGTACTTC. Encoded protein: CASRRGQEYEQYF.

The chain employs TRBV4-3 and TRBJ2-3; D is possibly TRBD1 (6 bases). This CDR3 comprises 17 residues. Germline CDR1 reads LGHNA; CDR2 reads YSLEER. Trimming shortened V by 2 bases and J by 8 bases, and 23 bases separated the two germline ends. CDR3 amino acids: CASSQSTDRSLLFTQYF. CDR3 DNA sequence: TGCGCCAGCAGCCAATCTACCGACAGGAGCCTACTATTTACGCAGTATTTT.

This clonotype has just a few counts. The CDR3 region has the DNA TGTGCCACCAGCCCCCGGACTGACTATGGCTACACCTTC. Its protein product is CATSPRTDYGYTF. This chain joins TRBV15 and TRBJ1-2; D not resolved. CDR1 is LNHNV and CDR2 is YYDKDF in the germline V gene (reference sequence). The CDR3 runs to 13 residues. The V end was cut by 5 bases, the J end by 3 bases, with 10 bases between.

This clonotype has only a few counts. In DNA, the CDR3 is TGTGCCAGCAGCTTAGCGCCCGGGATTACTAACTATGGCTACACCTTC. Its translation: CASSLAPGITNYGYTF. The gene calls are TRBV7-6 and TRBJ1-2; no reliable D call. Germline assignment: CDR1 SGHVS and CDR2 FNYEAQ. V lost 0 bases and J lost 0, with 11 bases in between. CDR3 length equals 16 residues.

The chain recombines TRBV11-2 with TRBJ1-2; TRBD1 is a possible D gene (6 bases). Germline values: CDR1 SGHAT, CDR2 FQNNGV. CDR3 length: 13 amino acids. V was pared by 0 bases and J by 8 bases, with 10 bases between. CDR3 residues: CASSLEQGRGYTF. In DNA, the CDR3 is TGTGCCAGCAGCTTAGAACAGGGAAGGGGCTACACCTTC.